What follows are 15 T cell receptor beta chains derived from one specimen sequenced in a study of beta chain features in type 1 diabetes. Study observations and caveats: TCRB CDR3s were moderately but significantly shorter in Type 1 diabetes patients in all four CD4+ subsets.

Expressed TCRB transcripts were sequenced after all isolated RNA was converted to cDNA. The table came from immunoSEQ multiplex PCR; TCRdb's copy has only in-frame clones and leaves some out. The sample lists under 850,000 clones, around an eighth seen once, with approximately 0.021% in the top ten. These receptors' antigens are unknown. Sequencing was carried out using naive CD4+ T cells from blood. The source is a man aged 18 to 29 with type 1 diabetes.

The chain uses TRBV14 and TRBJ2-1; TRBD2 matches at 12 bases. V lost 6 bases, J lost 5 bases, and 8 bases stayed unmatched. Germline CDR1 SGHDN, CDR2 FVKESK. The CDR3 is made up of 16 amino acids. CDR3 DNA: TGTGCCAGCAGGAGACTAGCGGGGGCCGAGGACAATGAGCAGTTCTTC. Translating gives CASRRLAGAEDNEQFF. Together with reference TRBV14 and TRBJ2-1, the CDR3 gives the full variable domain: EAGVTQFPSHSVIEKGQTVTLRCDPISGHDNLYWYRRVMGKEIKFLLHFVKESKQDESGMPNNRFLAERTGGTYSTLKVQPAELEDSGVYFCASRRLAGAEDNEQFFGPGTRLTVL.

This clone was counted only a few times. V usage is TRBV28 and J usage is TRBJ2-2; D not certain. Germline values: CDR1 MDHEN, CDR2 SYDVKM. This CDR3 contains 11 residues. With 4 bases removed from V and 9 bases from J, the gap between germline ends came to 6 bases. The CDR3 DNA reads as TGTGCCAGCAGTTACACGAGGGAGCTGTTTTTT. Its translation: CASSYTRELFF.

The gene calls are TRBV27 and TRBJ2-7; either TRBD1 or TRBD2 may supply D (5 bases each). The germline V and J ends were trimmed by 3 bases and 2 bases, with 11 bases remaining between them. The CDR3 covers 14 residues. CDR1 is MNHEY and CDR2 is SMNVEV in the germline V gene (reference sequence). The CDR3 sequence is CASSFSPGPYEQYF. Written as DNA, the CDR3 is TGTGCCAGCAGTTTTAGTCCGGGGCCCTACGAGCAGTACTTC.

This clone was detected a few times. V usage is TRBV7-9 and J usage is TRBJ2-7; 7 bases are a match to TRBD2. V lost 1 base and J lost 2; bases outside the gene matches: 5. The CDR3 is 15 residues long. The germline V gene has CDR1 SEHNR and CDR2 FQNEAQ (reference sequence). The CDR3 region has the DNA TGTGCCAGCAGCTTAGGTGGACTAGAGGCCTACGAGCAGTACTTC. Its translation is CASSLGGLEAYEQYF. Variable domain in full (rest from reference TRBV7-9 and TRBJ2-7): DTGVSQNPRHKITKRGQNVTFRCDPISEHNRLYWYRQTLGQGPEFLTYFQNEAQLEKSRLLSDRFSAERPKGSFSTLEIQRTEQGDSAMYLCASSLGGLEAYEQYFGPGTRLTVT.

In this sample, this clone turned up a few times. The chain recombines TRBV19 with TRBJ2-2; possibly TRBD1 for D (5 bases). This CDR3 comprises 15 residues. Germline CDR1 reads LNHDA; CDR2 reads SQIVND (reference sequence). V was trimmed by 3 bases and J by 4 bases, leaving 12 bases between them. The CDR3 DNA is TGTGCCAGTAGTATCTTAGGGGAAAGCACCGGGGAGCTGTTTTTT. Protein product: CASSILGESTGELFF. The full variable domain, rest sourced from reference TRBV19 and TRBJ2-2, is DGGITQSPKYLFRKEGQNVTLSCEQNLNHDAMYWYRQDPGQGLRLIYYSQIVNDFQKGDIAEGYSVSREKKESFPLTVTSAQKNPTAFYLCASSILGESTGELFFGEGSRLTVL.

This clone has a handful of counts. The V gene is TRBV7-9, the J gene TRBJ1-4; D is possibly TRBD1 (5 bases). V lost 4 bases to trimming and J lost 13 bases, with 13 bases between them. This CDR3 is 12 amino acids long. CDR1 and CDR2 from the germline V gene are SEHNR and FQNEAQ (reference sequence). The CDR3 DNA reads as TGTGCCAGCAGCTCACTGGGGGGTTCACTGTTTTTT. It yields the protein CASSSLGGSLFF.

The rearrangement links TRBV9 to TRBJ1-6, with 10 bases that match TRBD1. The germline gives CDR1 SGDLS, CDR2 YYNGEE. With 5 bases clipped from V and 8 bases from J, the junction kept 7 bases outside the gene matches. The CDR3 covers 15 residues. The CDR3 sequence is CASSWTGTGDSPLHF. In nucleotides, the CDR3 is TGTGCCAGCAGTTGGACCGGGACAGGGGATTCACCCCTCCACTTT.

There are a few counts of this clone. V usage is TRBV9 and J usage is TRBJ1-4; weak D call: TRBD1 (5 bases). The CDR3 spans 15 residues. The V gene's germline CDR1 is SGDLS and CDR2 YYNGEE. V was cut by 2 bases and J by 0 bases, with 8 bases left in between. The CDR3 DNA reads TGTGCCAGCAGCGTCGGACACGCAACTAATGAAAAACTGTTTTTT. This codes for CASSVGHATNEKLFF.

This clone was observed a handful of times. V usage is TRBV4-2 and J usage is TRBJ2-7; 8 bases are shared with TRBD1. The V gene end was trimmed by 1 base and the J gene end by 0 bases; junction bases not matched to a gene: 5. The CDR3 runs 16 residues. CDR1 and CDR2 from the germline V gene are LGHNA and YNFKEQ. The CDR3 region has the DNA TGTGCCAGCAGCCAAGTCGGGACAGGAAACTCCTACGAGCAGTACTTC. Translated, it gives CASSQVGTGNSYEQYF.

This clone came up a few times. The sample has other DNA sequences that encode this CDR3 too. The V gene is TRBV7-2, the J gene TRBJ2-1; TRBD2 might be the D (5 bases). Germline CDR1 and CDR2: SGHTA and FQGNSA. The V and J ends lost 6 bases and 4 bases respectively, with 10 bases between them. The CDR3 length is 13 residues. Here the CDR3 DNA reads TGTGCCAGCAGTCCTGGGAGTTACAATGAGCAGTTCTTC. Protein sequence: CASSPGSYNEQFF.

This chain links TRBV30 with TRBJ2-1; no clear D. CDR1 GTSNPN and CDR2 SVGIG come from the germline V gene (reference sequence). This CDR3 has 10 residues. Trimming took 5 bases from V and 5 from J, leaving 4 bases between them. DNA for the CDR3: TGTGCCTGGCGGGACAATGAGCAGTTCTTC. Its translation: CAWRDNEQFF.

This clone was detected a few times. The chain is built from TRBV5-6 and TRBJ2-7, with 9 nucleotides matching TRBD1. CDR3 length: 15 residues. Germline CDR1 is SGHDT and CDR2 is YYEEEE. With V trimmed by 3 bases and J by 1 base, 5 bases remained unmatched. The CDR3 coding sequence is TGTGCCAGCAGCTGGGTGGACAGGGGATCCTACGAGCAGTACTTC. Translating gives CASSWVDRGSYEQYF.

This clone was recorded once. CDR3 in DNA: TGTGCCAGCAGGCCACTCAGGGGGGCAGATACGCAGTATTTT. Encoded protein: CASRPLRGADTQYF. The V gene is TRBV11-2, the J gene TRBJ2-3; tentatively, D is TRBD1 (7 bases). Deletions cut 6 bases from V and 4 bases from J, with 14 bases between. The germline V gene encodes CDR1 SGHAT and CDR2 FQNNGV. The CDR3 has 14 amino acids.

This clone was detected only a few times. This chain connects TRBV19 to TRBJ1-5, with D perhaps matching TRBD1 (5 bases). CDR3 length: 15 residues. Germline V gene lookup returns CDR1 LNHDA and CDR2 SQIVND (reference sequence). V lost 3 bases, J lost 2 bases, and 11 bases lay in between. CDR3 sequence (DNA): TGTGCCAGTAGTATGAAAGGGGACGGCAATCAGCCCCAGCATTTT. The encoded protein is CASSMKGDGNQPQHF.

This clone has only a few counts. Other DNA sequences within the sample encode an identical CDR3. This chain joins TRBV9 and TRBJ1-6; 10 bases map to TRBD1. V lost 0 bases to trimming and J lost 7 bases; unmatched junction nucleotides: 1. CDR3 length equals 15 residues. The germline gives CDR1 SGDLS, CDR2 YYNGEE. CDR3 residues: CASSVEGQGNSPLHF. In nucleotides, the CDR3 is TGTGCCAGCAGCGTAGAGGGACAGGGGAATTCACCCCTCCACTTT. The complete variable domain, with remaining parts taken from reference TRBV9 and TRBJ1-6, reads DSGVTQTPKHLITATGQRVTLRCSPRSGDLSVYWYQQSLDQGLQFLIQYYNGEERAKGNILERFSAQQFPDLHSELNLSSLELGDSALYFCASSVEGQGNSPLHFGNGTRLTVT.